The next 30 T cell receptor beta chains were all read from a single sample in a study of T-cell memory formation after mild COVID-19. TCRdb itself ran the 5' RACE reads through MiXCR, one entry per CDR3 protein. The top ten clones hold approximately 8.4% of a sample with 550,000 to 600,000 distinct CDR3 sequences, about 20% of them seen once. Sequenced: PBMCs or a T cell subset sorted from them (not recorded which). These receptors were obtained from an adult woman who had mild COVID-19 (a few samples of this study predate the infection). Cell type and time point are not known.

This chain links TRBV7-2 with TRBJ2-3, with 15 nucleotides matching TRBD2. CDR1 SGHTA and CDR2 FQGNSA come from the germline V gene. The J segment lost 0 bases and the V segment lost 3 bases, leaving 7 bases of the junction unmatched. The CDR3 spans 19 residues. The CDR3 DNA reads as TGTGCCAGCAGCTTTTCCGGGACTAGCGGGGGGCGAAGCACAGATACGCAGTATTTT. This encodes CASSFSGTSGGRSTDTQYF.

J is TRBJ2-3 and V is TRBV12-3 or TRBV12-4, with 9 bases fitting TRBD2. V lost 6 bases to trimming and J lost 1 base; unmatched junction nucleotides: 5. The CDR3 sequence is 15 residues long. The CDR3 DNA is TGTGCCAGCAGAGTAGCGGGAGAAGGCACAGATACGCAGTATTTT. Amino acids: CASRVAGEGTDTQYF.

On this clonotype itself: It is unclear where the CDR3 begins or ends on the DNA, so no DNA is shown, and the CDR3 is as TCRdb lists it. The chain carries TRBV12-3 or TRBV12-4 and TRBJ2-3; the table's D gene call, TRBD2, was not cross checked with the DNA. The CDR3 length equals 19 residues, ends included. The CDR3 reads CANTQRTSVPAVHRDTQYF.

This clonotype appeared a single time. The gene calls are TRBV18 and TRBJ2-6, with 10 bases that match TRBD1. CDR1 is KGHSH and CDR2 is LQKENI in the germline V gene. Trimming removed 5 bases from V and 8 bases from J; junction bases left unmatched: 6. The CDR3 loop spans 15 amino acids. CDR3: CASSYGQGETNVLTF. The CDR3 region has the DNA TGTGCCAGCTCATACGGACAGGGGGAAACCAACGTCCTGACTTTC.

CDR3 sequence (DNA): TGCGCCAGCAGCTTGGACTACCTGGGACAGCTGGGCACTGAAGCTTTCTTT. Translated: CASSLDYLGQLGTEAFF. The rearrangement links TRBV5-1 to TRBJ1-1; 7 bases align to TRBD1. The CDR3 sequence is 17 residues long. Looked up from germline, CDR1 is SGHRS and CDR2 is YFSETQ. The J segment lost 4 bases and the V segment lost 0 bases, leaving 12 bases of the junction unmatched.

The chain couples TRBV24-1 to TRBJ2-5; 8 positions agree with TRBD2. The ends lost 7 bases at V and 7 bases at J; junction bases unmatched: 16. Germline V gene sequence: CDR1 KGHDR, CDR2 SFDVKD. This CDR3 is built from 16 residues. The CDR3 spells CATSPSGGPAGTTQYF. The DNA for the CDR3 is TGTGCCACCAGCCCCAGCGGGGGCCCCGCAGGAACGACCCAGTACTTC.

This clonotype is a singleton in its sample. The CDR3 is CASSLRGLDEKLFF. The DNA for the CDR3 is TGCGCCAGCAGCCTCAGGGGGCTCGATGAAAAACTGTTTTTT. The genes are TRBV5-1 and TRBJ1-4; 8 nucleotides agree with TRBD1. The CDR3 is 14 amino acids. Per germline, CDR1 SGHRS and CDR2 YFSETQ. V shed 4 bases, J shed 6 bases, and the junction held 5 bases outside the gene matches. The complete variable domain, with remaining parts taken from reference TRBV5-1 and TRBJ1-4, reads KAGVTQTPRYLIKTRGQQVTLSCSPISGHRSVSWYQQTPGQGLQFLFEYFSETQRNKGNFPGRFSGRQFSNSRSEMNVSTLELGDSALYLCASSLRGLDEKLFFGSGTQLSVL.

This clonotype was picked up one time. J is TRBJ2-1 and V is TRBV5-4, with 8 bases that match TRBD1. The CDR3 runs to 17 residues. With 0 bases clipped from V and 0 bases from J, the junction kept 5 bases outside the gene matches. Germline values: CDR1 SGHNT, CDR2 YYREEE (reference sequence). This CDR3 is CASSLDLGTGSYNEQFF. The CDR3 DNA is TGTGCCAGCAGCTTGGACCTCGGGACAGGCTCCTACAATGAGCAGTTCTTC.

This clonotype occurred a few times. The rearrangement uses TRBV6-6 and TRBJ2-7; D remains ambiguous. Germline-derived CDR1 and CDR2 are MNHNY and SVGAGI (reference sequence). The CDR3 contains 14 residues. The V gene lost 7 bases and the J gene lost 6 bases, with 19 bases spanning the gap. CDR3 loop: CASKLRSPQSEQYF. The CDR3 coding sequence is TGTGCCAGCAAGTTGCGATCGCCCCAGAGCGAGCAGTACTTC.

This clonotype was found a few times. The genes are TRBV15 and TRBJ2-3, with D perhaps given as TRBD1 or TRBD2 (5 bases each). V gave up 1 base and J gave up 5 bases, with 16 bases separating them. In germline, CDR1 is LNHNV, CDR2 YYDKDF (reference sequence). The CDR3 has 16 residues. In DNA form, the CDR3 reads TGTGCCACCAGCAGAGGGCTGACAGTTGCGGGAGATACGCAGTATTTT. Translated: CATSRGLTVAGDTQYF.

The CDR3 reads CSAFEGYTGELFF. The CDR3 region has the DNA TGCAGTGCTTTTGAAGGCTACACCGGGGAGCTGTTTTTT. The chain uses TRBV20-1 and TRBJ2-2; no reliable D call. V shed 5 bases and J shed 3 bases, with 10 bases lying between them. Germline V gene data show CDR1 as DFQATT and CDR2 as SNEGSKA (reference sequence). The CDR3 has 13 amino acids.

The chain uses TRBV20-1 and TRBJ1-1, with D perhaps matching TRBD1 (6 bases). Germline V CDR1 and CDR2: DFQATT, SNEGSKA (reference sequence). V was trimmed by 5 bases and J by 3 bases, leaving 10 bases between them. CDR3 length equals 12 residues. The DNA of the CDR3 is TGCAGTGCTGGGGACAAAGACACTGAAGCTTTCTTT. Translating it yields CSAGDKDTEAFF.

The chain carries TRBV4-1 and TRBJ1-1; tentatively, D is TRBD1 (6 bases). CDR1 is MGHRA and CDR2 is YSYEKL in the germline V gene. The ends were cut back, 3 bases at V and 5 bases at J, with 19 bases in the middle. The CDR3 is made up of 16 amino acids. CDR3 protein: CASSHLLGQGNTEAFF. DNA of the CDR3: TGCGCCAGCAGCCACCTCTTGGGGCAGGGGAATACTGAAGCTTTCTTT.

The J gene is TRBJ2-7, the V gene TRBV15; a possible D gene is TRBD1 (6 bases). Trimming took off 3 bases at V and 0 bases at J, with 12 bases between the two ends. There are 15 residues in the CDR3. Looked up from germline, CDR1 is LNHNV and CDR2 is YYDKDF (reference sequence). The DNA of the CDR3 is TGTGCCACCAGCAGCAGTGGACAGACCTCCTACGAGCAGTACTTC. It codes for CATSSSGQTSYEQYF. The whole variable domain, filled in from reference TRBV15 and TRBJ2-7, reads DAMVIQNPRYQVTQFGKPVTLSCSQTLNHNVMYWYQQKSSQAPKLLFHYYDKDFNNEADTPDNFQSRRPNTSFCFLDIRSPGLGDTAMYLCATSSSGQTSYEQYFGPGTRLTVT.

The CDR3 nucleotides are TGTGCCAGCAGCCCAAGACTAGCGGGAGGGCATGAGCAGTTCTTC. As protein: CASSPRLAGGHEQFF. This sequence joins TRBV11-2 and TRBJ2-1; TRBD2 aligns across 14 bases. The trim removed 5 bases at V and 8 bases at J, leaving 5 bases unmatched. CDR1 is SGHAT, CDR2 FQNNGV, per germline. The CDR3 is 15 residues long.

In its sample, this clonotype was seen a few times. V is TRBV6-2 or TRBV6-3 and J is TRBJ2-7; 14 bases match TRBD2. V shed 2 bases, J shed 3 bases, and the junction held 9 bases outside the gene matches. This CDR3 region has 18 residues. Germline lookup yields CDR1 MNHEY and CDR2 SVGEGT. The CDR3 region is CASSYPYTGTSGSYEQYF. In DNA, the CDR3 is TGTGCCAGCAGTTACCCCTATACAGGGACTAGCGGGAGCTACGAGCAGTACTTC.

The chain carries TRBV10-3 and TRBJ2-6; tentative D call: TRBD2 (6 bases). CDR1 ENHRY and CDR2 SYGVKD come from the germline V gene. V lost 0 bases to trimming and J lost 0 bases, with 9 bases between them. The CDR3 consists of 17 residues. The CDR3 region is CAISESGGNSGANVLTF. The DNA for the CDR3 is TGTGCCATCAGTGAGTCGGGGGGAAACTCTGGGGCCAACGTCCTGACTTTC.

The chain couples TRBV12-3 or TRBV12-4 to TRBJ2-1; 9 bases are shared with TRBD2. This CDR3 region has 15 residues. V lost 5 bases, J lost 3 bases, and 5 bases stayed unmatched. The CDR3 loop reads CASSRGSGGYNEQFF. CDR3 coding DNA: TGTGCCAGCAGTCGAGGTAGCGGGGGCTACAATGAGCAGTTCTTC.

This clonotype was observed a few times. The genes are TRBV5-4 and TRBJ1-1, with D uncertain. Trimming shortened V by 4 bases and J by 0 bases, and 10 bases separated the two germline ends. Germline V CDR1 and CDR2: SGHNT, YYREEE (reference sequence). The CDR3 consists of 14 residues. The CDR3 nucleotides read TGTGCCAGCAGCAAGACGGAGCTGAACACTGAAGCTTTCTTT. Its translation: CASSKTELNTEAFF.

This clonotype was counted between two and nine times. The chain couples TRBV12-3 or TRBV12-4 to TRBJ1-5, with TRBD1 identical over 7 bases. With 5 bases clipped from V and 6 bases from J, the junction kept 4 bases outside the gene matches. This CDR3 contains 13 residues. CDR3 loop: CASSPGGFQPQHF. Written as DNA, the CDR3 is TGTGCCAGCAGTCCAGGGGGATTTCAGCCCCAGCATTTT.

V gene TRBV9 combines with J gene TRBJ1-1; no reliable D call. Trimming took 3 bases from V and 0 from J, leaving 9 bases between them. Germline V lookup: CDR1 SGDLS, CDR2 YYNGEE. The CDR3 has 14 residues. The CDR3 DNA is TGTGCCAGCAGCGGTGCAAGCTTGAACACTGAAGCTTTCTTT. Protein product: CASSGASLNTEAFF.

The chain links TRBV7-2 to TRBJ1-2; D unclear. The CDR3 has 15 amino acids. V dropped 9 bases and J dropped 8 bases, with 25 bases sitting between them. The germline CDR1 and CDR2 sequences are SGHTA and FQGNSA. The CDR3 DNA is TGTGCCAGTAGTACGAGACCGACGGCATTGGGAGGCTACACCTTC. Translated, it gives CASSTRPTALGGYTF.

The chain has TRBV12-3 or TRBV12-4 and TRBJ1-5, with 9 bases matching TRBD1. There are 19 residues in the CDR3. J gave up 3 bases and V 3 bases, and 15 bases lay outside the gene matches. The CDR3: CASSFASTGGRLDNQPQHF. The CDR3 DNA reads TGTGCCAGCAGTTTCGCTTCGACAGGGGGGAGGCTAGACAATCAGCCCCAGCATTTT.

This chain connects TRBV7-2 to TRBJ2-2; tentative D call: TRBD1 (5 bases). CDR3 length: 16 amino acids. Per germline, CDR1 SGHTA and CDR2 FQGNSA. The V gene lost 0 bases and the J gene lost 1 base, with 9 bases spanning the gap. The CDR3 here is CASSLAGRVNTGELFF. Here the CDR3 DNA reads TGTGCCAGCAGCTTAGCTGGCAGGGTGAACACCGGGGAGCTGTTTTTT.

The chain recombines TRBV5-1 with TRBJ2-7; D remains unclear. The CDR3 is 15 residues long. Germline V gene lookup returns CDR1 SGHRS and CDR2 YFSETQ. Deletions cut 4 bases from V and 5 bases from J, with 19 bases between. The CDR3 coding sequence is TGCGCCAGCAGCCCCGATTTGGCCCTCGTGGACGAGCAGTACTTC. This codes for CASSPDLALVDEQYF.

The CDR3: CASSLGSLNTEAFF. The CDR3 nucleotides read TGCGCCAGCAGCTTGGGGAGTTTGAACACTGAAGCTTTCTTT. The rearrangement uses TRBV5-1 and TRBJ1-1, with unresolved D. The ends were cut back, 0 bases at V and 0 bases at J, with 6 bases in the middle. The germline CDR1 and CDR2 sequences are SGHRS and YFSETQ. The CDR3 sequence is 14 residues long.

The rearrangement links TRBV20-1 to TRBJ2-1; TRBD2 agrees at 8 bases. Germline CDR1 and CDR2: DFQATT and SNEGSKA (reference sequence). Losses at the gene ends were 1 base for V and 8 bases for J; bases not matched to a gene: 7. The CDR3 has 14 residues. The CDR3, as DNA: TGCAGTGCTAGAGTGGAGCGGGGGCCCGATGAGCAGTTCTTC. It encodes CSARVERGPDEQFF.

This clonotype has at least ten counts. V gene TRBV12-3 or TRBV12-4 combines with J gene TRBJ2-3; either TRBD1 or TRBD2 may supply D (5 bases each). V was trimmed by 5 bases and J by 2 bases, leaving 11 bases between them. The CDR3 has 14 amino acids. The CDR3 protein is CASSLGDVTDTQYF. DNA of the CDR3: TGTGCCAGCAGTCTCGGGGACGTCACAGATACGCAGTATTTT.

The chain carries TRBV24-1 and TRBJ2-3, with TRBD2 matching over 9 bases. The V gene end was trimmed by 6 bases and the J gene end by 2 bases; junction bases not matched to a gene: 8. The CDR3 sequence is 16 residues long. The germline gives CDR1 KGHDR, CDR2 SFDVKD. The CDR3 nucleotides are TGTGCCACCAGTACCCGACTAGCGGCGGACACAGATACGCAGTATTTT. This sequence encodes CATSTRLAADTDTQYF.

This chain links TRBV5-1 with TRBJ2-7; D not resolved. Germline CDR1 and CDR2: SGHRS and YFSETQ. V dropped 4 bases and J dropped 3 bases, with 8 bases sitting between them. CDR3 size: 12 residues. In nucleotides, the CDR3 is TGCGCCAGCAGCCACAAGGACTACGAGCAGTACTTC. Encoded protein: CASSHKDYEQYF.